These 13 T cell receptor beta chains were sequenced from one sample in a study of shared clonotypes between healthy human individuals. Method: immunoSEQ multiplex PCR; TCRdb's copy keeps in-frame clones and lacks some. In the table there are about half a million clones, 70% to 80% of which are singletons. Sequencing used PBMCs. All receptors come from a woman aged 40 to 50 in good health. Some clones in this sample may be carry-over from other donors' samples.

This chain's CDR3 is CASSVAGWGAIGGYTF. CDR3 nucleotide sequence: TGTGCCAGCAGCGTAGCCGGGTGGGGGGCGATCGGTGGCTACACCTTC. The rearrangement uses TRBV9 and TRBJ1-2, with TRBD1 as a possible D gene (6 bases). V lost 0 bases, J lost 7 bases, and 19 bases lay in between. Germline-derived CDR1 and CDR2 are SGDLS and YYNGEE. The CDR3 has 16 amino acids.

The rearrangement joins TRBV5-1 to TRBJ1-1; 10 bases are a match to TRBD1. The germline CDR1 and CDR2 sequences are SGHRS and YFSETQ. The CDR3 sequence is 15 residues long. With 4 bases clipped from V and 1 base from J, the junction kept 4 bases outside the gene matches. CDR3 loop: CASSPRTGGNTEAFF. DNA of the CDR3: TGCGCCAGCAGCCCGCGGACAGGGGGGAACACTGAAGCTTTCTTT.

The rearrangement uses TRBV9 and TRBJ1-2, with D possibly being TRBD1 (6 bases). The CDR3 consists of 14 residues. The germline V gene has CDR1 SGDLS and CDR2 YYNGEE. V lost 0 bases and J lost 7, with 13 bases in between. CDR3 bases: TGTGCCAGCAGCGTAGCGCGGGCAGGGGCTGGCTACACCTTC. Amino acid sequence: CASSVARAGAGYTF.

The chain combines TRBV7-2 with TRBJ2-7, with D unclear. V was shortened by 0 bases and J by 3 bases, with 3 bases between the two germline ends. Germline V gene sequence: CDR1 SGHTA, CDR2 FQGNSA. The CDR3 totals 12 residues. This CDR3 is CASSLAFYEQYF. The CDR3 nucleotides are TGTGCCAGCAGCTTAGCGTTCTACGAGCAGTACTTC. The full variable domain, rest sourced from reference TRBV7-2 and TRBJ2-7, is GAGVSQSPSNKVTEKGKDVELRCDPISGHTALYWYRQSLGQGLEFLIYFQGNSAPDKSGLPSDRFSAERTGGSVSTLTIQRTQQEDSAVYLCASSLAFYEQYFGPGTRLTVT.

The chain recombines TRBV7-9 with TRBJ2-7; TRBD2 agrees at 8 bases. Per germline, CDR1 SEHNR and CDR2 FQNEAQ (reference sequence). Trimming cost V 5 bases and J 3 bases; bases outside gene matches: 3. This CDR3 has 13 residues. CDR3 in amino acids: CASSLTSVYEQYF. CDR3 coding DNA: TGTGCCAGCAGCCTGACTAGCGTCTACGAGCAGTACTTC.

This chain joins TRBV4-1 and TRBJ2-5, with a tentative D call TRBD1 (6 bases). The CDR3 is made up of 15 amino acids. CDR1 MGHRA and CDR2 YSYEKL come from the germline V gene. Deletions cut 4 bases from V and 5 bases from J, with 17 bases between. CDR3 nucleotides: TGCGCCAGCAGCCCGAACAGGGAAGTAACGGAGACCCAGTACTTC. Its translation is CASSPNREVTETQYF.

This clone was seen more than once but under ten times. The chain couples TRBV15 to TRBJ2-1; D ambiguous. The CDR3 length is 13 residues. Trimming removed 1 base at V and 8 bases at J, with 9 bases between. The germline V gene has CDR1 LNHNV and CDR2 YYDKDF (reference sequence). Here the CDR3 DNA reads TGTGCCACCAGCAGAGTCGGTTGGGATGAGCAGTTCTTC. It codes for CATSRVGWDEQFF.

This clone turned up a few times. CDR3 amino acids: CASSLVGDSFSRSYEQYF. CDR3 nucleotide sequence: TGTGCCAGCAGCTTGGTGGGGGACAGTTTCAGTAGGTCCTACGAGCAGTACTTC. The rearrangement joins TRBV5-4 to TRBJ2-7, with 7 bases aligning to TRBD1. Germline trimming cut 0 bases from V and 1 base from J; bases unmatched to any gene: 13. The CDR3 length is 18 residues. Germline CDR1 is SGHNT and CDR2 is YYREEE (reference sequence).

The chain combines TRBV6-1 with TRBJ2-1; D is possibly TRBD1 (6 bases). Per germline, CDR1 MNHNS and CDR2 SASEGT. V lost 6 bases and J lost 3, with 12 bases in between. The CDR3 is 14 residues long. CDR3 DNA sequence: TGTGCCAGCAGCTCCGGGACATACTACAATGAGCAGTTCTTC. It codes for CASSSGTYYNEQFF.

The chain links TRBV6-1 to TRBJ2-7, with TRBD1 matching 8 bases. Germline loops: CDR1 MNHNS, CDR2 SASEGT. V lost 0 bases and J lost 3; bases outside the gene matches: 4. This CDR3 is 15 amino acids long. This chain's CDR3 is CASSEALGQGYEQYF. DNA of the CDR3: TGTGCCAGCAGTGAAGCCCTTGGACAGGGCTACGAGCAGTACTTC.

The V call is TRBV7-9, the J call TRBJ2-1, with D perhaps TRBD1 or TRBD2 (5 bases each). The CDR3 totals 17 residues. Germline CDR1 reads SEHNR; CDR2 reads FQNEAQ (reference sequence). The germline V and J ends were trimmed by 4 bases and 2 bases, with 18 bases remaining between them. In DNA, the CDR3 is TGTGCCAGCAGCTCCCTCTTGGGGACCCACACCTACAATGAGCAGTTCTTC. Protein sequence: CASSSLLGTHTYNEQFF.

This rearrangement joins TRBV6-5 to TRBJ1-5, with D hard to call. The length of the CDR3 is 14 residues. V was cut by 0 bases and J by 7 bases, with 10 bases left in between. CDR1 and CDR2 from the germline V gene are MNHEY and SVGAGI. CDR3 residues: CASSYSGYGQPQHF. CDR3 in DNA: TGTGCCAGCAGTTACTCGGGGTACGGGCAGCCCCAGCATTTT.

This clone was counted only a few times. The V and J genes are TRBV10-1 and TRBJ2-2; D may be TRBD2 (5 bases). The CDR3 runs to 13 residues. Germline V gene lookup returns CDR1 WNHNN and CDR2 SYGVQD (reference sequence). The V end was cut by 7 bases, the J end by 3 bases, with 9 bases between. CDR3 sequence: CASKGVDTGELFF. The CDR3 DNA sequence: TGCGCCAGCAAGGGAGTTGACACCGGGGAGCTGTTTTTT.